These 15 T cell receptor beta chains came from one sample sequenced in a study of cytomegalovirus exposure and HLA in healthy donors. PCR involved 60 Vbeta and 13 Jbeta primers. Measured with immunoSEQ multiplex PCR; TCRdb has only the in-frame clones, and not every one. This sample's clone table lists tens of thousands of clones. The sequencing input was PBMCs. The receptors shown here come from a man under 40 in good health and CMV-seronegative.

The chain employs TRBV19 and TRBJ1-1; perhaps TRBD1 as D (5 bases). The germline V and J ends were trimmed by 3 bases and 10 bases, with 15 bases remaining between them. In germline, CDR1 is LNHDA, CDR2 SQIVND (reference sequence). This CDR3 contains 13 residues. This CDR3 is CASSMEGRGAAFF. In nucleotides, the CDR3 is TGTGCCAGTAGTATGGAGGGACGGGGAGCAGCTTTCTTT. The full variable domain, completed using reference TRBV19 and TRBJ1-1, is DGGITQSPKYLFRKEGQNVTLSCEQNLNHDAMYWYRQDPGQGLRLIYYSQIVNDFQKGDIAEGYSVSREKKESFPLTVTSAQKNPTAFYLCASSMEGRGAAFFGQGTRLTVV.

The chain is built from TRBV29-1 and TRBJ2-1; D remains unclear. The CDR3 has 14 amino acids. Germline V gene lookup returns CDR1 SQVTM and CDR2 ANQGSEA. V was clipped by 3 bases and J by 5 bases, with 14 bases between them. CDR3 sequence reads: CSVDSRRADNEQFF. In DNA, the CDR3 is TGCAGCGTTGACTCGCGGCGAGCCGACAATGAGCAGTTCTTC.

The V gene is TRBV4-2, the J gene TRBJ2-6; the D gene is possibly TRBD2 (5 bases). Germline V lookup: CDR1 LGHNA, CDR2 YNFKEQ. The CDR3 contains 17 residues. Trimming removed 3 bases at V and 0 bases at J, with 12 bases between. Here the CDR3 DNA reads TGTGCCAGCAGCCAGCGAATAGGGAGCTCTGGGGCCAACGTCCTGACTTTC. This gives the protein CASSQRIGSSGANVLTF.

In DNA form, the CDR3 reads TGTGCCAGCAGCTTAGGAGCAGGGGACTACGAGCAGTACTTC. The encoded protein is CASSLGAGDYEQYF. The rearrangement links TRBV7-6 to TRBJ2-7; a weak D match, TRBD1 (6 bases). CDR3 length equals 14 residues. Germline V gene data show CDR1 as SGHVS and CDR2 as FNYEAQ. The V end was cut by 1 base, the J end by 3 bases, with 10 bases between.

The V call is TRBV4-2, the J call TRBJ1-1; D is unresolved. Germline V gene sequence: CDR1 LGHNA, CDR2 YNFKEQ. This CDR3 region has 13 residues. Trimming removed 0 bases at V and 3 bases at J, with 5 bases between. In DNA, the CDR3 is TGTGCCAGCAGCCAAGATCGGGACACTGAAGCTTTCTTT. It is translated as CASSQDRDTEAFF.

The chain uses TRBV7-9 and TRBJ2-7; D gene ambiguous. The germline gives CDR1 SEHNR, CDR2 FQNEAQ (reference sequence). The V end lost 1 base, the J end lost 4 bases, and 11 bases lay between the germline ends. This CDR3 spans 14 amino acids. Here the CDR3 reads CASSLEHYAYEQYF. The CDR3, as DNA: TGTGCCAGCAGCTTAGAGCACTACGCATACGAGCAGTACTTC. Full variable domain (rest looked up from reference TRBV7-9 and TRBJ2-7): DTGVSQNPRHKITKRGQNVTFRCDPISEHNRLYWYRQTLGQGPEFLTYFQNEAQLEKSRLLSDRFSAERPKGSFSTLEIQRTEQGDSAMYLCASSLEHYAYEQYFGPGTRLTVT.

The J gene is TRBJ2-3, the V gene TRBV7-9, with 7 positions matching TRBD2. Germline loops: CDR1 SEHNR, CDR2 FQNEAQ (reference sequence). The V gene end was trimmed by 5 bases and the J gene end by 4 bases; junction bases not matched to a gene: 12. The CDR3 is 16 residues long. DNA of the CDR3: TGTGCCAGCAGCCTCCTGCGGGAGACCCCCCCAGATACGCAGTATTTT. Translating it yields CASSLLRETPPDTQYF.

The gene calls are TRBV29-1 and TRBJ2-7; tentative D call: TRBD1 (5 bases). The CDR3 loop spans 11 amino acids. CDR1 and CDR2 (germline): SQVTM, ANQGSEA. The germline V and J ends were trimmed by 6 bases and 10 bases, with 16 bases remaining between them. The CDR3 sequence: CSVTWGQRQYF. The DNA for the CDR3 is TGCAGCGTAACATGGGGCCAACGACAGTACTTC.

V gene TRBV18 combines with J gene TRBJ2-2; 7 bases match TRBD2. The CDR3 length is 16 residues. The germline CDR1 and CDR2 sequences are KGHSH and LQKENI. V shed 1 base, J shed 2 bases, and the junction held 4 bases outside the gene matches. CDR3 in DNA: TGTGCCAGCTCACCACGGGCGGGACTAAACACCGGGGAGCTGTTTTTT. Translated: CASSPRAGLNTGELFF.

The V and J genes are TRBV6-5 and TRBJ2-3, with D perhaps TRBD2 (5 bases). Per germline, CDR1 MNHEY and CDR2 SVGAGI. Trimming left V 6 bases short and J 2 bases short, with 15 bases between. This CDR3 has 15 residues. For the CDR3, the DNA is TGTGCCAGCAGATCCACTAGATCGACCACAGATACGCAGTATTTT. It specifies CASRSTRSTTDTQYF.

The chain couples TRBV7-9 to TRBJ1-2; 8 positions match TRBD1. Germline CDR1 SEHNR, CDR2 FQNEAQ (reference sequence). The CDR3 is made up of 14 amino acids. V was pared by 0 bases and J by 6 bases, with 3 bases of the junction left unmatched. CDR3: CASSLADRVHGYTF. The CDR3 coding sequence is TGTGCCAGCAGCTTAGCGGACAGGGTCCATGGCTACACCTTC.

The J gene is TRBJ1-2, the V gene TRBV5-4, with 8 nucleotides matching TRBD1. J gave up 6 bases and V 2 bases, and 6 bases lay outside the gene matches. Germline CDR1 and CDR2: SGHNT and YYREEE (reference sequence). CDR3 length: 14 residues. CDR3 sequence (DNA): TGTGCCAGCAGCTTAGGCAGGGGGCTGGATGGCTACACCTTC. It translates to CASSLGRGLDGYTF.

Here the CDR3 DNA reads TGCGCCAGCAGCCAAGGGACAGGGGGATACGGAGGGGAGCTGTTTTTT. Its protein product is CASSQGTGGYGGELFF. This rearrangement joins TRBV4-1 to TRBJ2-2; 10 nucleotides agree with TRBD1. Germline assignment: CDR1 MGHRA and CDR2 YSYEKL. With V trimmed by 1 base and J by 8 bases, 7 bases remained unmatched. The length of the CDR3 is 16 residues.

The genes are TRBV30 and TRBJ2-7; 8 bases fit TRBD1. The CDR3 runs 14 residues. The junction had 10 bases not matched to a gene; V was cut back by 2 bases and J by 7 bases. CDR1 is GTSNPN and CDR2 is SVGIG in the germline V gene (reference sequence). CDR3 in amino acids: CAWSQKATGEEQYF. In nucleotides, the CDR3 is TGTGCCTGGAGTCAAAAGGCGACAGGGGAAGAGCAGTACTTC.

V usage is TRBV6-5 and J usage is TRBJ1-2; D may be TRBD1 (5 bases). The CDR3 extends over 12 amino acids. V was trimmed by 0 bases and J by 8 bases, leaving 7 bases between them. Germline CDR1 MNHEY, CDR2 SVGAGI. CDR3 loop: CASSYSQGGYTF. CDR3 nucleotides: TGTGCCAGCAGTTACTCCCAGGGAGGCTACACCTTC.